A selection of T cell receptor beta chains follows, all from one sample in a study of shared clonotypes between healthy human individuals. Generated by immunoSEQ multiplex PCR, the TCRdb table keeps only in-frame clones and is missing some. This sample yields 2 million to 2.5 million clones, of which less than 95% are seen a single time; approximately 0.39% belongs to the top ten. What was sequenced was naive CD4+ T cells from PBMCs. Receptor source: a man between 18 and 29 years old in good health. Some clones in this sample may be carry-over from other donors' samples. Both conserved end residues are part of each CDR3. The order of the fields is CDR3 DNA, CDR3 protein, clone size, J gene, D gene, V gene. The D gene is left open where the match is weak. Clone size is given for some rows only: seen once, a few or many times, or a class if the clone is expanded.

DNA: TGTGCCAGCAGCTTTACGGGGCCCACAGATACGCAGTATTTT
CDR3: CASSFTGPTDTQYF
size: .
J: TRBJ2-3
D: .
V: TRBV7-3

DNA: TGTGCCAGCTCAAAGGGACAGGGCGGAGAGACCCAGTACTTC
CDR3: CASSKGQGGETQYF
size: few
J: TRBJ2-5
D: TRBD1
V: TRBV18

DNA: TGTGCCAGCAGTGACCCGGGGCGGATAGTCACAGATACGCAGTATTTT
CDR3: CASSDPGRIVTDTQYF
size: .
J: TRBJ2-3
D: .
V: TRBV28

DNA: TGCGCCAGCAGCTCGCCATGGGACACCGGGACCTACGAGCAGTACTTC
CDR3: CASSSPWDTGTYEQYF
size: .
J: TRBJ2-7
D: .
V: TRBV5-1

DNA: TGTGCCAGCACTTACGAGAGGGAAAACACTGAAGCTTTCTTT
CDR3: CASTYERENTEAFF
size: .
J: TRBJ1-1
D: .
V: TRBV6-6

DNA: TGTGCCAGCAGTTATTACGGAGGTGGCACTGAAGCTTTCTTT
CDR3: CASSYYGGGTEAFF
size: .
J: TRBJ1-1
D: .
V: TRBV6-9

DNA: TGTGCCAGTAGCCTAATTAAGGGGGGGAGTGAAAAACTGTTTTTT
CDR3: CASSLIKGGSEKLFF
size: .
J: TRBJ1-4
D: .
V: TRBV19

DNA: TGTGCCAGCAGTGAAGCGCCAGGGTCGTTAAATGGCTACACCTTC
CDR3: CASSEAPGSLNGYTF
size: .
J: TRBJ1-2
D: .
V: TRBV2

DNA: TGTGCCAGTAGGGGACCCGGACTAGCGGCCAACAATGAGCAGTTCTTC
CDR3: CASRGPGLAANNEQFF
size: .
J: TRBJ2-1
D: TRBD2
V: TRBV19

DNA: TGCGCCAGCAGCTTGGTGGCAGGGTCCGATGAGCAGTTCTTC
CDR3: CASSLVAGSDEQFF
size: .
J: TRBJ2-1
D: .
V: TRBV5-1

DNA: TGTGCCAGCTCACCGCCCATGAACACTGAAGCTTTCTTT
CDR3: CASSPPMNTEAFF
size: .
J: TRBJ1-1
D: .
V: TRBV18

DNA: TGTGCCAGCAGTTCCCGGGAGCTCTATGGCTACACCTTC
CDR3: CASSSRELYGYTF
size: .
J: TRBJ1-2
D: .
V: TRBV6-5

DNA: TGCGCCAGCAGCTTGGGGTCAGGGAGAGGCCAGCCCCAGCATTTT
CDR3: CASSLGSGRGQPQHF
size: .
J: TRBJ1-5
D: .
V: TRBV5-1

DNA: TGCAGCGTCTGCCGGGGCCAAAATGAAAAACTGTTTTTT
CDR3: CSVCRGQNEKLFF
size: once
J: TRBJ1-4
D: .
V: TRBV29-1

DNA: TGTGCCAGCGGGGGGAGGGGGCGCCACGAGCAGTACTTC
CDR3: CASGGRGRHEQYF
size: .
J: TRBJ2-7
D: .
V: TRBV5-4

DNA: TGTGCCAGTAGTATCCGCACGGGGACTTACAACACTGAAGCTTTCTTT
CDR3: CASSIRTGTYNTEAFF
size: .
J: TRBJ1-1
D: .
V: TRBV19

DNA: TGTGCCAGCAGCTCTACTGGGCAGGGCCAGGGCTACACCTTC
CDR3: CASSSTGQGQGYTF
size: .
J: TRBJ1-2
D: .
V: TRBV5-4

DNA: TGCAGCGTTGCTGGACAGGTCGAATCCTACGAGCAGTACTTC
CDR3: CSVAGQVESYEQYF
size: .
J: TRBJ2-7
D: TRBD1
V: TRBV29-1

DNA: TGTGCCAGCAGTAATCCGGCCTTGGGTGGGCAGTATTTT
CDR3: CASSNPALGGQYF
size: .
J: TRBJ2-3
D: .
V: TRBV28

DNA: TGTGCCTGGAGTGCTATCTGGCGGGAGATCCGCCACGAGCAGTACTTC
CDR3: CAWSAIWREIRHEQYF
size: .
J: TRBJ2-7
D: TRBD2
V: TRBV30

DNA: TGTGCCAGCAGTCCCGGCGGGGAGGGGGCGTTGATGTTTTTT
CDR3: CASSPGGEGALMFF
size: .
J: TRBJ2-2
D: .
V: TRBV2

DNA: TGTGCCAGCAGCGCGGGGGGGTCCTACAATGAGCAGTTCTTC
CDR3: CASSAGGSYNEQFF
size: .
J: TRBJ2-1
D: TRBD2
V: TRBV5-4

DNA: TGTGCCAGCAGCACAGGGGCCGGAAACACCATATATTTT
CDR3: CASSTGAGNTIYF
size: once
J: TRBJ1-3
D: TRBD1
V: TRBV9

DNA: TGTGCCAGCAGCTTAGTTAGTGACACTGAAGCTTTCTTT
CDR3: CASSLVSDTEAFF
size: few
J: TRBJ1-1
D: .
V: TRBV7-9

DNA: TGTGCTAGTGGGGACGGGGGATCCGATCGGGACGCCGGAGACACCGGGGAGCTGTTTTTT
CDR3: CASGDGGSDRDAGDTGELFF
size: .
J: TRBJ2-2
D: .
V: TRBV12-5

DNA: TGCGCCAGCAGCTCCGGGACTAGCGGGACGTTCCAAGAGACCCAGTACTTC
CDR3: CASSSGTSGTFQETQYF
size: .
J: TRBJ2-5
D: TRBD2
V: TRBV5-1

DNA: TGCGCCAGCAGGGAGACCCCCAAAGAGACCCAGTACTTC
CDR3: CASRETPKETQYF
size: .
J: TRBJ2-5
D: .
V: TRBV5-1

DNA: TGTGCCAGCAGCCCCGTTGGGGGAGGAGCGGGAGTAGCGGATACGCAGTATTTT
CDR3: CASSPVGGGAGVADTQYF
size: once
J: TRBJ2-3
D: TRBD2
V: TRBV9

DNA: TGTGCCTGGAATCAACGCGGGAGTTCTAGCACAGATACGCAGTATTTT
CDR3: CAWNQRGSSSTDTQYF
size: .
J: TRBJ2-3
D: TRBD2
V: TRBV30

DNA: TGCGCCAGCAGCCCCTGGGGGCGGGAGGCCTACGAGCAGTACTTC
CDR3: CASSPWGREAYEQYF
size: .
J: TRBJ2-7
D: TRBD2
V: TRBV5-1

DNA: TGTGCCAGCAGTTTAGGTCTCCAGGGGGGCGCCGGCTATGGCTACACCTTC
CDR3: CASSLGLQGGAGYGYTF
size: .
J: TRBJ1-2
D: TRBD1
V: TRBV5-6

DNA: TGCGCCAGCAGCCAAGAGGGACTAGCGGGAGGTACCGGGGAGCTGTTTTTT
CDR3: CASSQEGLAGGTGELFF
size: .
J: TRBJ2-2
D: TRBD2
V: TRBV4-3

DNA: TGTGCCAGTAGTCCGGGGACGGCGGGAAACACCATATATTTT
CDR3: CASSPGTAGNTIYF
size: .
J: TRBJ1-3
D: .
V: TRBV19

DNA: TGTGCCAGTAGTATTCCCGACACGGGGCGACAAGAGACCCAGTACTTC
CDR3: CASSIPDTGRQETQYF
size: .
J: TRBJ2-5
D: .
V: TRBV19

DNA: TGTGCCAGCAGTGTCGTGCAGGGCTACGAGCAGTACTTC
CDR3: CASSVVQGYEQYF
size: .
J: TRBJ2-7
D: .
V: TRBV6-4

DNA: TGTGCCAGCAGCTTAGGGGTCTCCAGAGCGGAGACCCAGTACTTC
CDR3: CASSLGVSRAETQYF
size: .
J: TRBJ2-5
D: .
V: TRBV7-2

DNA: TGCAGCGTTGTGGGGGGTCCCAGCTCCTACAATGAGCAGTTCTTC
CDR3: CSVVGGPSSYNEQFF
size: .
J: TRBJ2-1
D: .
V: TRBV29-1

DNA: TGCGCCAGCAGCAAGACCACCAAGACTAATGAAAAACTGTTTTTT
CDR3: CASSKTTKTNEKLFF
size: .
J: TRBJ1-4
D: .
V: TRBV5-1

DNA: TGTGCCAGCAGTGCGTTGGGGGTAGCAACTGAAGCTTTCTTT
CDR3: CASSALGVATEAFF
size: .
J: TRBJ1-1
D: .
V: TRBV6-6

DNA: TGTGCCAGCTCACCACCTACAGGGGACTACGAGCAGTACTTC
CDR3: CASSPPTGDYEQYF
size: .
J: TRBJ2-7
D: TRBD1
V: TRBV18

DNA: TGTGCCAGCAGCTCGACAGGGCACGGCTACACCTTC
CDR3: CASSSTGHGYTF
size: few
J: TRBJ1-2
D: TRBD1
V: TRBV7-6

DNA: TGTGCCAGCAGCTTAGATGGGGGTCAGCCCCAGCATTTT
CDR3: CASSLDGGQPQHF
size: once
J: TRBJ1-5
D: .
V: TRBV7-9

DNA: TGCGCCAGCAGCCAAGATTACCCTAGCGGAAACTACGAGCAGTACTTC
CDR3: CASSQDYPSGNYEQYF
size: .
J: TRBJ2-7
D: TRBD2
V: TRBV4-3